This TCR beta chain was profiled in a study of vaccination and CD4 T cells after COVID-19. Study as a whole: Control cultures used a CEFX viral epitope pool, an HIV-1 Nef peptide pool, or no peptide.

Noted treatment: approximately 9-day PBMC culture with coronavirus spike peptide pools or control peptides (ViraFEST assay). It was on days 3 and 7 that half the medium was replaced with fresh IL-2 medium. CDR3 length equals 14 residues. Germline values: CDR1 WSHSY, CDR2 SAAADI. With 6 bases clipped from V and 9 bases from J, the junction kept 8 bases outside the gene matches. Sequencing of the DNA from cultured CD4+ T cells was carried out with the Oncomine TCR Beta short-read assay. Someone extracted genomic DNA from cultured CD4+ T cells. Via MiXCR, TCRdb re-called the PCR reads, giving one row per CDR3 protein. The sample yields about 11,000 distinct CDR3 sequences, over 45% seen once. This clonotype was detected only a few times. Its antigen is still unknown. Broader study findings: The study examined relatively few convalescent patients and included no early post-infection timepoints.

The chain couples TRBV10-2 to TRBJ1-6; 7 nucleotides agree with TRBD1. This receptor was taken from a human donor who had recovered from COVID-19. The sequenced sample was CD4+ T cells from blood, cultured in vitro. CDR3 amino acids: CASSEQGLGSPLHF. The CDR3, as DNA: TGCGCCAGCAGCGAACAGGGGTTGGGTTCACCCCTCCACTTT.